A single sample is the source of the 11 T cell receptor beta chains below, sequenced in a study of CD8+ T cells in alopecia areata. The treatment denotes: oral pan-JAK inhibitor, 5-10 mg twice daily. RNA was isolated and reverse transcribed to cDNA, the sequencing template. Sequencing was performed with immunoSEQ multiplex PCR; in TCRdb, only in-frame clones are kept and a portion is missing. The sample consists of under 250,000 clones, roughly 56% of them appearing once. Material: CD4+ T cells sorted from blood, obtained at week 4, from a patient treated with tofacitinib. The source is a human donor with alopecia areata.

This clone has only a few counts. V and J are TRBV7-3 and TRBJ2-1; D is unclear. In germline, CDR1 is SGHTA, CDR2 FQGTGA. The CDR3 contains 13 residues. Trimming left V 0 bases short and J 5 bases short, with 5 bases between. The CDR3 loop is CASSLTVDNEQFF. The CDR3 DNA reads TGTGCCAGCAGCTTAACGGTGGACAATGAGCAGTTCTTC.

The V call is TRBV4-1, the J call TRBJ1-2; possibly TRBD1 for D (5 bases). V was pared by 3 bases and J by 6 bases, with 20 bases between. The length of the CDR3 is 16 residues. From germline, CDR1 is MGHRA and CDR2 YSYEKL. CDR3 region: CASSQIEGLGVDGYTF. The CDR3 nucleotides read TGCGCCAGCAGCCAGATTGAGGGCTTAGGGGTAGATGGCTACACCTTC.

This clone was detected a few times. The chain is built from TRBV27 and TRBJ2-7, with 9 positions matching TRBD2. V trimming: 6 bases; J trimming: 3 bases; junction bases outside the gene matches: 6. CDR1 is MNHEY, CDR2 SMNVEV, per germline (reference sequence). The CDR3 totals 14 residues. In nucleotides, the CDR3 is TGTGCCAGCAGCAGACTAGCGGAACGCTACGAGCAGTACTTC. This sequence encodes CASSRLAERYEQYF.

The CDR3 DNA reads as TGCAGCGTTGAAGAATCACGCAGGGGCGTCTACACCTTC. Encoded protein: CSVEESRRGVYTF. J is TRBJ1-2 and V is TRBV29-1, with D possibly matching TRBD1 (6 bases). V was shortened by 0 bases and J by 10 bases, with 15 bases between the two germline ends. Germline lookup yields CDR1 SQVTM and CDR2 ANQGSEA. The CDR3 covers 13 residues.

This clone was seen only a few times. The rearrangement joins TRBV18 to TRBJ1-4, with D possibly TRBD1 on 5 matching bases. Germline loops: CDR1 KGHSH, CDR2 LQKENI. Trimming stripped 0 bases from V and 8 bases from J, with 19 bases between. The CDR3 is made up of 17 amino acids. The CDR3 protein is CASSPPEGGQEGEKLFF. CDR3 sequence (DNA): TGTGCCAGCTCACCACCGGAAGGAGGACAAGAAGGAGAAAAACTGTTTTTT.

The table lists this clone with a few counts. V is TRBV5-1 and J is TRBJ1-2; D is undetermined. Trimming left V 0 bases short and J 7 bases short, with 4 bases between. CDR3 length: 11 residues. Germline lookup yields CDR1 SGHRS and CDR2 YFSETQ. Here the CDR3 DNA reads TGCGCCAGCAGCTTGGAAGGTGGCTACACCTTC. Amino acid sequence: CASSLEGGYTF.

This clone has only a few counts. The chain uses TRBV10-1 and TRBJ1-4, with D possibly TRBD1 on 5 matching bases. This CDR3 has 14 amino acids. Trimming took off 3 bases at V and 7 bases at J, with 12 bases between the two ends. Germline assignment: CDR1 WNHNN and CDR2 SYGVQD (reference sequence). DNA of the CDR3: TGCGCCAGCAGTGAAAGGGGAAATCCTGAAAAACTGTTTTTT. Residues: CASSERGNPEKLFF.

The chain recombines TRBV11-3 with TRBJ2-7; D perhaps matches TRBD1 (6 bases). This CDR3 spans 12 amino acids. CDR1 is SGHNT, CDR2 YENEEA, per germline. V lost 5 bases and J 3 bases, leaving 8 bases between the germline ends. The CDR3 sequence is CASSRQVYEQYF. The CDR3 DNA sequence: TGTGCCAGCAGCCGACAGGTCTACGAGCAGTACTTC.

The gene calls are TRBV11-2 and TRBJ2-1, with TRBD2 identical over 8 bases. The CDR3 sequence is 13 residues long. From germline, CDR1 is SGHAT and CDR2 FQNNGV. The trim removed 3 bases at V and 8 bases at J, leaving 3 bases unmatched. CDR3 region: CASSLGTSYEQFF. The CDR3 coding sequence is TGTGCCAGCAGCTTGGGGACTAGTTATGAGCAGTTCTTC.

The chain combines TRBV30 with TRBJ1-1; D not resolved. Per germline, CDR1 GTSNPN and CDR2 SVGIG (reference sequence). V lost 2 bases and J lost 4, with 11 bases in between. The CDR3 covers 13 residues. This chain's CDR3 is CAWSQRMGTEAFF. DNA for the CDR3: TGTGCCTGGAGTCAGCGGATGGGCACTGAAGCTTTCTTT.

This clone was detected a few times. The chain links TRBV4-3 to TRBJ2-3, with TRBD1 matching 10 bases. The germline gives CDR1 LGHNA, CDR2 YSLEER. J gave up 2 bases and V 4 bases, and 3 bases lay outside the gene matches. The CDR3 loop spans 15 amino acids. The CDR3 DNA is TGCGCCAGCAGCCCCGGGACAGGGGCCACAGATACGCAGTATTTT. It translates to CASSPGTGATDTQYF.